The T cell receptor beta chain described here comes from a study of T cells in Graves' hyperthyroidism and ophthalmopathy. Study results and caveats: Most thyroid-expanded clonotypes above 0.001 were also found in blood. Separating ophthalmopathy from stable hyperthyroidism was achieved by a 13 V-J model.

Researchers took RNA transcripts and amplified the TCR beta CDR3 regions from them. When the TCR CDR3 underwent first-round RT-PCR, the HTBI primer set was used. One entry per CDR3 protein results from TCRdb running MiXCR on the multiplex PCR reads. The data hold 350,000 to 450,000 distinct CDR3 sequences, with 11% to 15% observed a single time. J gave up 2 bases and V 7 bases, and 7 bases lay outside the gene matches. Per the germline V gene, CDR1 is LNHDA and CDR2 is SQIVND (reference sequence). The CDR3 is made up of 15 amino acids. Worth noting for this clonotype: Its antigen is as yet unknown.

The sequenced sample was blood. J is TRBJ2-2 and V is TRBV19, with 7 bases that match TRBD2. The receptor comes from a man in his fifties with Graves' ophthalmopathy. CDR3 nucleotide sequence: TGTGCCAGTAAACTGGGACTAACCAACACCGGGGAGCTGTTTTTT. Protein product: CASKLGLTNTGELFF.